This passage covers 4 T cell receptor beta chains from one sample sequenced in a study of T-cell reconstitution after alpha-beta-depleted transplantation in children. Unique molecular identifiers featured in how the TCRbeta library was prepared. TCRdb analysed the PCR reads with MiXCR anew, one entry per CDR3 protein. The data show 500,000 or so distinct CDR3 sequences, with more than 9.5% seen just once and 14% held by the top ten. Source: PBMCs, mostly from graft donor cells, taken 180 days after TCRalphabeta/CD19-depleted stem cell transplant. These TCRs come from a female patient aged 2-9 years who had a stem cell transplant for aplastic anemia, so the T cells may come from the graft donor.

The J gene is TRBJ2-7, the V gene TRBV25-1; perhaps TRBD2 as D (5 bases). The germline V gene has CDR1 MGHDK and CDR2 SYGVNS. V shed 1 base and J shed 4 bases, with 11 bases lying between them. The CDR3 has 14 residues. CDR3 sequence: CASSEWGATYEQYF. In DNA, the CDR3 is TGTGCCAGCAGTGAATGGGGAGCTACTTACGAGCAGTACTTC.

The CDR3 nucleotides read TGCGCCAGCAGTCAATTAGCAGGGAACGAGCAGTACGTC. It yields the protein CASSQLAGNEQYV. The V call is TRBV23-1, the J call TRBJ2-7, with D maybe TRBD1 (5 bases). TRBV23-1 is sorted into the ORF group, with uncertain function. The CDR3 has 13 amino acids. V was shortened by 1 base and J by 5 bases, with 9 bases between the two germline ends.

CDR3 sequence (DNA): TGTGCCAGCAGAGACGGCCCGAACACTGAAGCTTTCTTT. Its translation: CASRDGPNTEAFF. V is TRBV2 and J is TRBJ1-1; D ambiguous. Germline V gene sequence: CDR1 SNHLY, CDR2 FYNNEI. V lost 6 bases, J lost 1 base, and 9 bases lay in between. The CDR3 consists of 13 residues.

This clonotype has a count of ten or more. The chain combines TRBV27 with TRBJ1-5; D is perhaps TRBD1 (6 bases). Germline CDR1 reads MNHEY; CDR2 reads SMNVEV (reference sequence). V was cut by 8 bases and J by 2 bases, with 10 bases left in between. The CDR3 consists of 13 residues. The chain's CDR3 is CASQEGGNQPQHF. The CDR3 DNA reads TGTGCCAGCCAAGAGGGGGGCAATCAGCCCCAGCATTTT.